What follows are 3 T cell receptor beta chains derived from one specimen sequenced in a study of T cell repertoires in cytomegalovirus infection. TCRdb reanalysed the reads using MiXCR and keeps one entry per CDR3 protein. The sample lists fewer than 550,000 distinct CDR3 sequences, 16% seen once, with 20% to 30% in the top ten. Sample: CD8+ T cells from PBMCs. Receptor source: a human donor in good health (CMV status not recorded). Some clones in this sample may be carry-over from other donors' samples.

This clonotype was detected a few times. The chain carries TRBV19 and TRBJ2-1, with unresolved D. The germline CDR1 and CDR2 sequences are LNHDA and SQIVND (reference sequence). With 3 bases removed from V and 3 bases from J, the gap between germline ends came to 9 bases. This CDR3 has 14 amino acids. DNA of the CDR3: TGTGCCAGTAGTATCGAACAGAGCTACAATGAGCAGTTCTTC. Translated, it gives CASSIEQSYNEQFF.

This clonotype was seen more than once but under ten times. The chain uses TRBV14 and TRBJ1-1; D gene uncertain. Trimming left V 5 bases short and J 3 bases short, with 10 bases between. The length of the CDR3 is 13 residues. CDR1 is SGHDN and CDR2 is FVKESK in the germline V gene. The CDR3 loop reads CASSYSEYTEAFF. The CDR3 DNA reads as TGTGCCAGCAGCTATTCGGAGTACACTGAAGCTTTCTTT.

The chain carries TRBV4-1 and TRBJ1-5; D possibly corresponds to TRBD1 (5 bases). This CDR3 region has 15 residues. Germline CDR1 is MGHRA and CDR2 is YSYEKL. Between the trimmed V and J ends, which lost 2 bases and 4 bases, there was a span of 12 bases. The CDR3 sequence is CASSQLDSANQPQHF. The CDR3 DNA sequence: TGCGCCAGCAGCCAACTTGACAGCGCGAATCAGCCCCAGCATTTT.